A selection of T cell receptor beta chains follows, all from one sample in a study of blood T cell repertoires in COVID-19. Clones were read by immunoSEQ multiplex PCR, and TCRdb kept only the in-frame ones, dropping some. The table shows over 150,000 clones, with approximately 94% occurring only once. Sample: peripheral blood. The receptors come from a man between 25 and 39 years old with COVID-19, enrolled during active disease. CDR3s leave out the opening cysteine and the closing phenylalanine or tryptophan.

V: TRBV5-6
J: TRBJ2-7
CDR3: ASSKPDSSGTHEQY

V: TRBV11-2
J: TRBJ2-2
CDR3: ASSLDRTGELF

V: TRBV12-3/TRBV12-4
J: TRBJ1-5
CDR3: ASSLAGTQPQH

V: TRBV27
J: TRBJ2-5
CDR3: ASSSGLKETQY

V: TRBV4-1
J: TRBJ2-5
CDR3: ASSRDSTQY

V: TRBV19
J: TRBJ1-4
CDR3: ASSISDRSPQKLF

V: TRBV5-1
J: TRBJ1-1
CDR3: ASSRVGGSEAF

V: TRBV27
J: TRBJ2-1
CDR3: ASSLIDSYNEQF

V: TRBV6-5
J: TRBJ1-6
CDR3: ASSPRTGFNSPLH

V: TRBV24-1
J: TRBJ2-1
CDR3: ATSDGTGGNEQF

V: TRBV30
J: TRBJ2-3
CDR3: AWSVLGGSTDTQY

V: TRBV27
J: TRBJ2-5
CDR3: ASSSVGLAGETQY

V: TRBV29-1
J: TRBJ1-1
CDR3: SVAGLTEAF

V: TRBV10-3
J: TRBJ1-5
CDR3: AISVDGQGGQPQH

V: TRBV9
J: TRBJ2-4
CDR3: ASSVGVSKNIQY

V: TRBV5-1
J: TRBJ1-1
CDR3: ASSLAAGSGQGKAF

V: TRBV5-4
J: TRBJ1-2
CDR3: ASSLAAQLNYGYT

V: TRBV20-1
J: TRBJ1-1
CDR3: SAIDRGYTEAF

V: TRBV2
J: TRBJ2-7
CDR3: ASSFGQGYEQY

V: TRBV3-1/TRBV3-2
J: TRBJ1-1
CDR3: ASSRGGSQNTEAF

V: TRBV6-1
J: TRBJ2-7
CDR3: ASSEIEGLSSYEQY

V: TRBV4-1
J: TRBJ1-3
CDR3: ASSQSLTVLNTIY

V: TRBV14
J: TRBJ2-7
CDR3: ASSPGTGGKYEQY

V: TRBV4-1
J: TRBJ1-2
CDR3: ASSQLGQGLDYGYT

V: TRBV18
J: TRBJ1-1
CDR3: ASSPGGTAYEAF

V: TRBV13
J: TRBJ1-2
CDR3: ASSQQGYGYT

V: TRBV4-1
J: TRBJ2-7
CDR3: ASSQDLSGRYYEQY

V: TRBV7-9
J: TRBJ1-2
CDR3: ASSLRGRDYGYT

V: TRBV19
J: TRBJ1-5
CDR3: ASSVTDYSNQPQH

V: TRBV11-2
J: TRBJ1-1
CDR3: ASSYPTGASANTEAF

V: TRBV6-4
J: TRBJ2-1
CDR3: ASKENLEDNEQF

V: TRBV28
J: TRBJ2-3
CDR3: ASSSYGTGGAINTQY

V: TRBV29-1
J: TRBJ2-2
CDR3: SVATRLAGSGELF

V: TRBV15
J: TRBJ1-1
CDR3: ATSRLLGQTNTEAF

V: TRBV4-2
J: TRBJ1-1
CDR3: ASSQDYRGQISTEAF